This T cell receptor (beta chain) was recorded in a study of T cells after yellow fever vaccination. Making TCR cDNA involved 5'RACE template switching, which added UMIs and a universal primer site. TCRdb reprocessed the 5' RACE reads via MiXCR and lists one record per CDR3 protein. The sample contains roughly 160,000 distinct CDR3 sequences, about 7% of which appear only once. Regarding this clonotype: The antigen is undetermined.

General study findings and limits: Clones from primary vaccination mostly reappeared after the booster (96% CD4, less than 90% CD8). Few clonotypes appeared in both CD4 and CD8 compartments.

The receptor was derived from a man aged 18 to 30 who received the YFV17D yellow fever vaccine. The specimen comprised CD4+ T cells sorted from PBMCs, sampled less than 6 days after the first yellow fever vaccination.

The DNA of the CDR3 is TGTGCCAGCAGTTACTGGACAGTGGTGACCGGGGAGCTGTTTTTT. Protein: CASSYWTVVTGELFF. This chain joins TRBV6-5 and TRBJ2-2; a possible D gene is TRBD1 (6 bases). CDR1 is MNHEY and CDR2 is SVGAGI in the germline V gene. The CDR3 spans 15 residues. Trimming removed 1 base at V and 5 bases at J, with 11 bases between.